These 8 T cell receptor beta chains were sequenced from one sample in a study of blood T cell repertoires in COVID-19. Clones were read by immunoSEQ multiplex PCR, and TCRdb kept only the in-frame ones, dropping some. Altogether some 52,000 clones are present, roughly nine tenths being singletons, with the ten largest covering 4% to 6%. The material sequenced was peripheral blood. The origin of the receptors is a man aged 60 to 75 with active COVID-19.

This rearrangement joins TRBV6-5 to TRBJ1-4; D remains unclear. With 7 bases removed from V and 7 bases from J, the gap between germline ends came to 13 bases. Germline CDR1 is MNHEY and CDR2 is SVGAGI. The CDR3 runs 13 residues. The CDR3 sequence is CASKGGSGEKLFF. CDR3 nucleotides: TGTGCCAGCAAGGGAGGGTCCGGTGAAAAACTGTTTTTT.

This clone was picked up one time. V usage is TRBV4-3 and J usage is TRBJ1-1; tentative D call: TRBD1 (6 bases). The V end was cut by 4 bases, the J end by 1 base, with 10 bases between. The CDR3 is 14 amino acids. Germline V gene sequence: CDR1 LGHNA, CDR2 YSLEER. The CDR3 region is CASSLWDKNTEAFF. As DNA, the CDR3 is TGCGCCAGCAGCCTGTGGGACAAGAACACTGAAGCTTTCTTT.

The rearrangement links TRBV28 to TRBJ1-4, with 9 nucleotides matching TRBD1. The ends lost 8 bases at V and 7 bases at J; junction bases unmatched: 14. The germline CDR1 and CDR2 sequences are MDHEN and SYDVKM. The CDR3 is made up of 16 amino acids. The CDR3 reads CASLTRDRENREKLFF. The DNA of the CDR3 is TGTGCCAGCCTTACCCGGGACAGGGAGAATCGTGAAAAACTGTTTTTT. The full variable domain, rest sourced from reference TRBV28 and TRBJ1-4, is DVKVTQSSRYLVKRTGEKVFLECVQDMDHENMFWYRQDPGLGLRLIYFSYDVKMKEKGDIPEGYSVSREKKERFSLILESASTNQTSMYLCASLTRDRENREKLFFGSGTQLSVL.

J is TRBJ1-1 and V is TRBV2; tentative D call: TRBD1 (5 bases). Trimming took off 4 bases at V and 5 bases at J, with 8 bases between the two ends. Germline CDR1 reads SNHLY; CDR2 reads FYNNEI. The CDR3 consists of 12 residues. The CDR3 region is CASSGGGTEAFF. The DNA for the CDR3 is TGTGCCAGCAGTGGGGGGGGGACTGAAGCTTTCTTT.

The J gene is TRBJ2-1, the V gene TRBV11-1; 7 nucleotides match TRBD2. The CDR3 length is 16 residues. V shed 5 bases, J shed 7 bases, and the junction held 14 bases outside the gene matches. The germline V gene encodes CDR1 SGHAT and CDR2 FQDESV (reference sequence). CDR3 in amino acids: CASSPGSGRESNEQFF. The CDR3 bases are TGTGCCAGCAGCCCCGGTAGTGGGCGGGAGTCAAATGAGCAGTTCTTC.

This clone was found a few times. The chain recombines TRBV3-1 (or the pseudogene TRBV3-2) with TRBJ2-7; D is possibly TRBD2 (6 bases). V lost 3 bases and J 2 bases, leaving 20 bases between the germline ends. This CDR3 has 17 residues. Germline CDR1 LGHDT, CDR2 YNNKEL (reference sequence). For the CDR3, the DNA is TGTGCCAGCAGCCAGGGGACGGCGGGACTTCCTCCCTACGAGCAGTACTTC. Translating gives CASSQGTAGLPPYEQYF.

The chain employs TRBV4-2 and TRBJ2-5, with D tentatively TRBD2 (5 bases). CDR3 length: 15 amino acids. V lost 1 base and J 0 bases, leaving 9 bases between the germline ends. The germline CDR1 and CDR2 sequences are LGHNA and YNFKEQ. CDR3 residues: CASSQATTNQETQYF. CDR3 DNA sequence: TGTGCCAGCAGCCAAGCGACTACCAACCAAGAGACCCAGTACTTC.

The chain's CDR3 is CASGWAGLAEAFF. In nucleotides, the CDR3 is TGTGCCAGCGGCTGGGCGGGTCTGGCTGAAGCTTTCTTT. V usage is TRBV27 and J usage is TRBJ1-1; D unclear. CDR1 is MNHEY, CDR2 SMNVEV, per germline (reference sequence). The CDR3 spans 13 residues. The germline V and J ends were trimmed by 8 bases and 6 bases, with 16 bases remaining between them.